This section outlines one T cell receptor (beta chain) sequence together with its context. This clone was seen once. Its antigen target is currently unknown. Per-nucleotide qualities are absent, and no much larger clonotype sits a single base away. The CDR3 starts with the cysteine, ends with the phenylalanine, and has 13 residues. Left in the record is the CDR3 DNA by itself, 39 bases read in frame from the first base. Trimming costs V 4 bases and J 5 bases, and their ends lie 10 bases apart. CDR1 and CDR2, looked up from the germline V gene, are SGHRS and YFSETQ. The CDR3 regions of human TCRbeta chains were subjected to immunosequencing. Turning to the authors' computational methods: TCRs in the repertoires were compared against a reference library of SARS-CoV-2-specific TCRs that had been generated with the MIRA antigen-specificity platform. Breadth was defined as the fraction of unique TCRs that were SARS-CoV-2-associated. Depth was defined as the fraction of total T cells that were SARS-CoV-2-associated. Using the MIRA data, each spike-specific TCR was mapped to the spike region that the TCR reacts to and placed in a CD4 or CD8 class. Log10-transformed breadth and depth values were compared by one-way ANOVA with Sidak's multiple comparisons tests. TCRdb holds this immuneACCESS table with in-frame rearrangements only. Some clones are missing; in checked studies, unresolved V genes explain under half, and the rest has no known cause. V and J calls and clone size are as listed in that table; D and trimming were resolved from the DNA. This sample has 140,000 to 150,000 clones in its table, and 93% of those were observed once. About 8.6% of the sample is in the top ten clones.

These data originate in a study of T cell responses to AZD1222 COVID-19 vaccine (dated by TCRdb to about 2021). Broadly, across the study: AZD1222 recipients with second doses at about 4 weeks or about 12 weeks were pooled, because spike-specific TCR depth and breadth did not differ between schedules. A total of under 250 trial participants underwent TCR sequencing, of whom 207 had received two doses of AZD1222 and some 26 had received two doses of the MenACWY control vaccine. Trial participants were enrolled by age into subgroups of 18-55, 56-69 and 70-plus years, and about 150, 27 and 61 TCR-sequenced participants, respectively, were included in these subgroups.

Per the publication, the time point label means: baseline before first vaccination. Samples from vaccinated people were obtained from the UK trials COV001 and COV002, which included a single-blind randomized controlled phase 2/3 trial of AZD1222 (ChAdOx1 nCoV-19) in healthy adults. Trial participant PBMC samples were collected at day 0 and day 28 after the second dose for TCRbeta chain sequencing. Findings and caveats that apply to the study as a whole: In the small 56-69-year group, the increase in depth fell short of significance, most likely because of low power. Reportedly, close to half of the unique spike-specific TCRs recognized epitopes lying outside the regions that are mutated in the B.1.351 and B.1.1.7 variants. The whole spike protein was spanned by vaccine-associated CD4 TCRs, and dominant responses were seen in regions 160-218 and 743-854. Participants were mostly white British and included more females than males, and it was suggested by the authors that clonal diversity may have been underestimated. Because no day 14 peak-response samples were available, the repertoires could be characterized only after the peak T cell response. After two AZD1222 doses, spike-specific TCR breadth and depth were significantly higher than at day 0 and than in MenACWY recipients. Only five to seven AZD1222 recipients were SARS-CoV-2 seropositive at baseline, limiting conclusions about previously exposed vaccinees.

The sequences come from peripheral blood, collected on day 0 of AZD1222 vaccination. The V gene is TRBV5-1 and the J gene is TRBJ1-5; 6 matching bases give a weak D call of TRBD1. The TCR sequence derives from an adult in good health. Here is the DNA: TGCGCCAGCAGCCTGAACAGGGATCAGCCCCAGCATTTT. Translated, this is CASSLNRDQPQHF.